These 13 T cell receptor beta chains share one sample of origin, sequenced in a study of early T cells in non-severe SARS-CoV-2 infection. TCRdb re-derived calls from the 5' RACE reads in MiXCR, one entry per CDR3 protein. The sample shows 65,000 to 95,000 distinct CDR3 sequences, around 17% of them seen only once. The source material was whole blood. Every receptor here comes from an adult who was a healthcare worker with PCR-confirmed SARS-CoV-2 infection or an uninfected control (not recorded which).

This clonotype was observed a handful of times. This chain links TRBV29-1 with TRBJ2-3; D is possibly TRBD1 (6 bases). This CDR3 region has 15 residues. Per the germline V gene, CDR1 is SQVTM and CDR2 is ANQGSEA. The V end lost 6 bases, the J end lost 0 bases, and 16 bases lay between the germline ends. The CDR3 nucleotides are TGCAGCGTAGGAAGGGGGTCGGCTAGCACAGATACGCAGTATTTT. Translated: CSVGRGSASTDTQYF.

This clonotype was recorded a few times. The chain uses TRBV7-9 and TRBJ1-1; D unresolved. CDR1 and CDR2 from the germline V gene are SEHNR and FQNEAQ (reference sequence). This CDR3 is 12 amino acids long. Trimming removed 5 bases at V and 10 bases at J, with 14 bases between. This CDR3 is CASSKIRIGAFF. In DNA, the CDR3 is TGTGCCAGCAGCAAAATACGGATAGGAGCTTTCTTT.

The CDR3 region has the DNA TGCAGCGTTGAAGATCGGGTTGGCGGGGGGGCCTACAATGAGCAGTTCTTC. It codes for CSVEDRVGGGAYNEQFF. The chain joins TRBV29-1 to TRBJ2-1; 9 bases are shared with TRBD2. Germline CDR1 and CDR2: SQVTM and ANQGSEA. The CDR3 contains 17 residues. V was pared by 0 bases and J by 2 bases, with 8 bases of the junction left unmatched.

This clonotype has just a few counts. The chain combines TRBV7-2 with TRBJ2-3, with D maybe TRBD2 (5 bases). V shed 3 bases and J shed 4 bases, with 17 bases lying between them. The length of the CDR3 is 16 residues. The germline CDR1 and CDR2 sequences are SGHTA and FQGNSA. CDR3 in DNA: TGTGCCAGCAGCTTTAAGCGGAGAACTTCCTCAGATACGCAGTATTTT. Protein product: CASSFKRRTSSDTQYF. The whole variable domain, remainder taken from reference TRBV7-2 and TRBJ2-3, is GAGVSQSPSNKVTEKGKDVELRCDPISGHTALYWYRQSLGQGLEFLIYFQGNSAPDKSGLPSDRFSAERTGGSVSTLTIQRTQQEDSAVYLCASSFKRRTSSDTQYFGPGTRLTVL.

For this clonotype: A read error may produce the germline difference seen at one junction end. The chain is built from TRBV28 and TRBJ2-3; perhaps TRBD1 as D (7 bases). The CDR3 length is 15 residues. Per the germline V gene, CDR1 is MDHEN and CDR2 is SYDVKM. CDR3 in DNA: TGTGTCAGCAGTTTCAGGGGGACTAGCACAGATACGCAGTATTTT. It is translated as CVSSFRGTSTDTQYF.

The CDR3 DNA reads as TGTGCCAGCAGCCAAGTGGGTGGGGGTGAAGCTTTCTTT. This sequence encodes CASSQVGGGEAFF. The V gene is TRBV3-1, the J gene TRBJ1-1; maybe TRBD1 (5 bases). The CDR3 is made up of 13 amino acids. Germline CDR1 is LGHDT and CDR2 is YNNKEL (reference sequence). Trimming stripped 1 base from V and 7 bases from J, with 10 bases between.

This clonotype has just a few counts. V usage is TRBV6-5 and J usage is TRBJ2-3; 8 nucleotides align to TRBD1. After removal of 6 bases from V and 5 bases from J, the junction contained 7 bases not matched to a gene. Germline V gene data show CDR1 as MNHEY and CDR2 as SVGAGI. The CDR3 is 14 amino acids. This CDR3 is CASRTGVGVDTQYF. The DNA of the CDR3 is TGTGCCAGCAGGACAGGGGTTGGTGTAGATACGCAGTATTTT.

The chain employs TRBV18 and TRBJ2-1; 7 nucleotides line up with TRBD2. Germline V lookup: CDR1 KGHSH, CDR2 LQKENI. The CDR3 is 17 amino acids. Germline trimming cut 1 base from V and 1 base from J; bases unmatched to any gene: 7. Here the CDR3 reads CASSPQGSGVSYNEQFF. The CDR3, as DNA: TGTGCCAGCTCACCACAAGGAAGCGGGGTGTCCTACAATGAGCAGTTCTTC.

This clonotype was seen only a few times. This rearrangement joins TRBV27 to TRBJ2-7; tentatively, D is TRBD1 or TRBD2 (5 bases each). The V end was cut by 7 bases, the J end by 3 bases, with 10 bases between. CDR1 is MNHEY and CDR2 is SMNVEV in the germline V gene (reference sequence). The CDR3 contains 12 residues. The DNA for the CDR3 is TGTGCCAGCACGGGACCCTACTACGAGCAGTACTTC. Encoded protein: CASTGPYYEQYF.

The V and J genes are TRBV30 and TRBJ2-6, with unresolved D. Germline V CDR1 and CDR2: GTSNPN, SVGIG (reference sequence). This CDR3 comprises 12 residues. The CDR3 DNA reads as TGTGGGGTAGAAACAGGGGCCAACGTCCTGACTTTC. It translates to CGVETGANVLTF.

The chain employs TRBV18 and TRBJ2-7; a possible D gene is TRBD2 (6 bases). Germline values: CDR1 KGHSH, CDR2 LQKENI. The CDR3 runs to 11 residues. Trimming pared 6 bases from V and 3 bases from J, leaving 6 bases between. The CDR3 DNA is TGTGCCAGCTCGGACTACTACGAGCAGTACTTC. It yields the protein CASSDYYEQYF. Filled out from reference TRBV18 and TRBJ2-7, the complete variable domain reads NAGVMQNPRHLVRRRGQEARLRCSPMKGHSHVYWYRQLPEEGLKFMVYLQKENIIDESGMPKERFSAEFPKEGPSILRIQQVVRGDSAAYFCASSDYYEQYFGPGTRLTVT.

This rearrangement joins TRBV20-1 to TRBJ2-3, with 9 nucleotides matching TRBD1. Trimming took 6 bases from V and 3 from J; bases not matched to a gene: 7. From germline, CDR1 is DFQATT and CDR2 SNEGSKA (reference sequence). The CDR3 runs 14 residues. The CDR3 DNA sequence: TGCAGTGCCAGGGGGACAGGGCCGACAGATACGCAGTATTTT. Its translation is CSARGTGPTDTQYF.

The rearrangement joins TRBV6-1 to TRBJ1-5, with a possible D match to TRBD1 (5 bases). Germline CDR1 reads MNHNS; CDR2 reads SASEGT. The length of the CDR3 is 17 residues. The V and J ends lost 1 base and 7 bases respectively, with 20 bases between them. DNA of the CDR3: TGTGCCAGCAGTGAAGTTGCAGGGTTTCCAGGGTTGCAGCCCCAGCATTTT. It codes for CASSEVAGFPGLQPQHF.